The table lists the clone carrying this TCR beta chain with a few counts. MiXCR was run by TCRdb on the 5' RACE reads, yielding one entry per CDR3 protein. The sample lists over 150,000 distinct CDR3 sequences, roughly 13% occurring once. The data stem from a study of CD8 T cells in ankylosing spondylitis. The CDR3 is 13 residues long. In germline, CDR1 is SEHNR, CDR2 FQNEAQ (reference sequence). Between the trimmed V and J ends, which lost 6 bases and 6 bases, there was a span of 15 bases. This sequence originates from a male donor with ankylosing spondylitis or in good health (not recorded which). Sequenced input: blood, either unsorted or a sorted T cell fraction (not recorded which). V gene TRBV7-9 combines with J gene TRBJ2-7; D might be TRBD2 (6 bases). CDR3 loop: CASRSGTSPEQYF. CDR3 coding DNA: TGTGCCAGCAGGTCCGGGACTTCGCCCGAGCAGTACTTC.